This note documents a single TCR beta chain sequence. Its antigen is undetermined. The data were obtained in a study of shared clonotypes between healthy human individuals. At the level of the study: Each donor's CD8 memory used one plate, CD8 naive two, each CD4 subset three. Notes on the study in general: When compared with the clonotypes that were shared by all four sorted-subset donors, the non-shared clonotypes turned out to have lower generation probabilities. Since donors were few, the genetic and exposure-history diversity represented was limited.

Assay used: immunoSEQ multiplex PCR; TCRdb lists only in-frame clones, some missing. The table lists 2 million to 2.5 million clones, 85% to 95% of them singletons. Germline V lookup: CDR1 SGHNT, CDR2 YENEEA. CDR3 length: 13 residues. Trimming removed 1 base from V and 5 bases from J, with 7 bases in between. The genes are TRBV11-3 and TRBJ2-3; D is ambiguous. Sequencing was done on a sample of naive CD4+ T cells from PBMCs. The sample's subset: CD45RA+ positively selected. The sequence derives from a man between 18 and 35 years old in good health. Some clones in this sample may be carry-over from other donors' samples. The CDR3 DNA reads TGTGCCAGCAGCTTAGGTCTGGAAGATACGCAGTATTTT. Residues: CASSLGLEDTQYF. The complete variable domain, with remaining parts taken from reference TRBV11-3 and TRBJ2-3, reads EAGVVQSPRYKIIEKKQPVAFWCNPISGHNTLYWYLQNLGQGPELLIRYENEEAVDDSQLPKDRFSAERLKGVDSTLKIQPAELGDSAVYLCASSLGLEDTQYFGPGTRLTVL.